Sequencing of this TCR beta chain was carried out in a study of blood T cell repertoires in COVID-19. Study-wide context: From T cells, B-cell-depleted T cells, or PBMCs came the material, which was cDNA or gDNA.

Original handling: Using reference gene primer amplification, nucleated cell counts were estimated. Data came from immunoSEQ multiplex PCR; TCRdb stores just in-frame clones and leaves some out. The DNA gave D and trimming, while V, J and clone size come from that table. The top ten clones hold 3.8% of a sample with about 130,000 clones, about 86% of them seen once. Trimming took 4 bases from V and 7 from J, leaving 17 bases between them. The CDR3 loop spans 14 amino acids. Germline CDR1 is SGHRS and CDR2 is YFSETQ. The V and J genes are TRBV5-1 and TRBJ1-2; possible D gene TRBD1, 5 bases. The receptor was isolated from a woman in her forties or fifties with acute or convalescent COVID-19. The source material was peripheral blood. The CDR3 protein is CASSSADTRAGYTF. DNA for the CDR3: TGCGCCAGCAGCAGTGCGGACACCCGGGCTGGCTACACCTTC.